This entry features one T cell receptor beta chain sequence. The data belong to a study of blood T cell repertoires in COVID-19. Study background: T cells, B-cell-depleted T cells, or PBMCs supplied cDNA or gDNA.

In the source study's methods: Amplified reference gene primers provided the basis for estimating nucleated cell counts. Assay: immunoSEQ multiplex PCR; the TCRdb copy retains only in-frame clones and omits some. For V, J and clone size, that table is used; D and trimming come from the DNA. The sample includes approximately 65,000 clones, roughly 89% of them seen just once. The CDR3 is 17 residues long. Per the germline V gene, CDR1 is SGHRS and CDR2 is YFSETQ. V lost 4 bases to trimming and J lost 4 bases; unmatched junction nucleotides: 7. This clonotype was sampled from a woman between 50 and 59 years old with active COVID-19. This chain links TRBV5-1 with TRBJ2-3; 15 nucleotides match TRBD2. Sequencing input: peripheral blood. The CDR3 loop reads CASSRGLAGGPPDTQYF. For the CDR3, the DNA is TGCGCCAGCAGCCGAGGACTAGCGGGAGGGCCGCCAGATACGCAGTATTTT.